The rows below give T cell receptor beta chains drawn from one sample of a study of cytomegalovirus exposure and HLA in healthy donors. TCRdb's table, derived via immunoSEQ multiplex PCR, lists solely in-frame clones and lacks some. The data contain some 130,000 clones, 79% of them singletons. Sequenced input: PBMCs. Receptors originate from a man younger than 30 in good health and CMV-seronegative. CDR3s include the opening cysteine and the closing phenylalanine or tryptophan. The D gene is left open where the match is weak. Only part of the rows carry a size: once, few, many, or a class if the clone is expanded.

-,few,TRBV28,TRBJ1-2,TGTGCCAGCAGTTTAGACAGCTGGGATGGCTACACCTTC,CASSLDSWDGYTF
TRBD1,-,TRBV5-8,TRBJ2-2,TGTGCCAGCGGGACAGGGCCTGGGTTCGGGGAGCTGTTTTTT,CASGTGPGFGELFF
-,-,TRBV19,TRBJ1-4,TGTGCCAGTAGTAGTTCGGACAGAAGAAATGAAAAACTGTTTTTT,CASSSSDRRNEKLFF
-,-,TRBV27,TRBJ2-3,TGTGCCAGCAGGTGGGAGGGGACACTACCAGATACGCAGTATTTT,CASRWEGTLPDTQYF
TRBD1,-,TRBV27,TRBJ1-2,TGTGCCAGCAGTCGGCCCGGCGGGGACAGCCTCTATGGCTACACCTTC,CASSRPGGDSLYGYTF
TRBD1,-,TRBV5-4,TRBJ1-6,TGTGCCAGCAGCTTAGGGGACAGCTCCTATAATTCACCCCTCCACTTT,CASSLGDSSYNSPLHF
-,-,TRBV7-2,TRBJ2-3,TGTGCCAGCAGCCATTCGGGTTCGGGGGGAGGGGGAGATACGCAGTATTTT,CASSHSGSGGGGDTQYF
TRBD1,-,TRBV19,TRBJ1-5,TGTGCCAGTAGTAGGGACAGGACCAGCAATCAGCCCCAGCATTTT,CASSRDRTSNQPQHF
-,few,TRBV4-2,TRBJ2-6,TGTGCCAGCAGCCTGGGCGGGCTCCAAGCGTCTGGGGCCAACGTCCTGACTTTC,CASSLGGLQASGANVLTF
-,-,TRBV7-9,TRBJ1-6,TGTGCCAGCAGCCGAAAAGGCGGGGAGATTTCCCTCCACTTT,CASSRKGGEISLHF
TRBD2,-,TRBV5-1,TRBJ2-1,TGCGCCAGCAGCTTAACTGGTAGCGGGAGCTCCTACAATGAGCAGTTCTTC,CASSLTGSGSSYNEQFF
TRBD2,-,TRBV7-9,TRBJ2-3,TGCAAAACTAGCGGGAGCACAGATACGCAGTATTTT,CKTSGSTDTQYF
TRBD1,once,TRBV11-2,TRBJ2-1,TGTGCCAGCAGCACCCCCCCGGGACAGGGCATCTTTAATGAGCAGTTCTTC,CASSTPPGQGIFNEQFF
-,-,TRBV30,TRBJ1-3,TGTGCCTGGAGTGAGAAGAGCTCTGGAAACACCATATATTTT,CAWSEKSSGNTIYF
TRBD1,-,TRBV5-1,TRBJ1-2,TGCGCCAGCAGCTTGGTCGGGACAGGGGTCGGCTATGGCTACACCTTC,CASSLVGTGVGYGYTF
-,-,TRBV7-2,TRBJ2-3,TGTGCCAGCAGCTTCAGGGGCACAGATACGCAGTATTTT,CASSFRGTDTQYF
-,few,TRBV4-2,TRBJ1-3,TGTGCCAGCAGCCAAGACAGGGGAAACACCATATATTTT,CASSQDRGNTIYF
-,-,TRBV6-5,TRBJ1-1,TGTGCCAGCAGTTACTCGATTAGTTTTCGGAACACTGAAGCTTTCTTT,CASSYSISFRNTEAFF
-,-,TRBV14,TRBJ2-1,TGTGCCACCACTTACGGGAGTCGGGATGAGCAGTTCTTC,CATTYGSRDEQFF
-,-,TRBV6-5,TRBJ2-3,TGTGCCAGCAGTTACCAGGGCTACACAGATACGCAGTATTTT,CASSYQGYTDTQYF
-,-,TRBV6-1,TRBJ2-2,TGTGCCAGCAGTGAATGGTCTGGCGGGGGAGTCGGGGGCGCCACCGGGGAGCTGTTTTTT,CASSEWSGGGVGGATGELFF
-,-,TRBV4-3,TRBJ2-7,TGCGCCAGCAGCCAAGATTCATTTGGGGACTCCTCCTACGAGCAGTACTTC,CASSQDSFGDSSYEQYF
TRBD2,-,TRBV11-2,TRBJ2-1,TGTGCCAGCAGCTTAAGGGTTGGGGCGGGAGGGCCTAACAATGAGCAGTTCTTC,CASSLRVGAGGPNNEQFF
TRBD1,few,TRBV6-6,TRBJ1-1,TGTGCCAGCAGTTTGGACAGGGGACGCACTGAAGCTTTCTTT,CASSLDRGRTEAFF
TRBD1,-,TRBV7-2,TRBJ1-1,TGTGCCAGCAGTCCAAAGGGGGCCAGGAACACTGAAGCTTTCTTT,CASSPKGARNTEAFF
-,-,TRBV7-2,TRBJ2-7,TGTGCCAGCAGCCGAGTAGCGGCGAGCTCCTACGAGCAGTACTTC,CASSRVAASSYEQYF
TRBD2,-,TRBV18,TRBJ2-1,TGTGCCAGCTCCGCGGGAGCCAATGAGCAGTTCTTC,CASSAGANEQFF
-,-,TRBV7-8,TRBJ2-5,TGTGCCAGCAGCTTAGGACGGGATTCGAAGACCCAGTACTTC,CASSLGRDSKTQYF
TRBD1,-,TRBV19,TRBJ1-5,TGTGCCAGTAGTATGGACAGGCGGGGTAATCAGCCCCAGCATTTT,CASSMDRRGNQPQHF
TRBD1,-,TRBV5-8,TRBJ2-7,TGTGCCAGCAGCTCGGCTCCGACAGGGGCTATCTACGAGCAGTACTTC,CASSSAPTGAIYEQYF
-,-,TRBV7-9,TRBJ1-4,TGTGCCAGCAGTTCCCTATTCACCGGGGTTTTTGAAAAACTGTTTTTT,CASSSLFTGVFEKLFF
TRBD2,few,TRBV27,TRBJ2-3,TGTGCCAGCAGTTATTCCCCGGGACTAGCGGGAGTCGGTGATACGCAGTATTTT,CASSYSPGLAGVGDTQYF